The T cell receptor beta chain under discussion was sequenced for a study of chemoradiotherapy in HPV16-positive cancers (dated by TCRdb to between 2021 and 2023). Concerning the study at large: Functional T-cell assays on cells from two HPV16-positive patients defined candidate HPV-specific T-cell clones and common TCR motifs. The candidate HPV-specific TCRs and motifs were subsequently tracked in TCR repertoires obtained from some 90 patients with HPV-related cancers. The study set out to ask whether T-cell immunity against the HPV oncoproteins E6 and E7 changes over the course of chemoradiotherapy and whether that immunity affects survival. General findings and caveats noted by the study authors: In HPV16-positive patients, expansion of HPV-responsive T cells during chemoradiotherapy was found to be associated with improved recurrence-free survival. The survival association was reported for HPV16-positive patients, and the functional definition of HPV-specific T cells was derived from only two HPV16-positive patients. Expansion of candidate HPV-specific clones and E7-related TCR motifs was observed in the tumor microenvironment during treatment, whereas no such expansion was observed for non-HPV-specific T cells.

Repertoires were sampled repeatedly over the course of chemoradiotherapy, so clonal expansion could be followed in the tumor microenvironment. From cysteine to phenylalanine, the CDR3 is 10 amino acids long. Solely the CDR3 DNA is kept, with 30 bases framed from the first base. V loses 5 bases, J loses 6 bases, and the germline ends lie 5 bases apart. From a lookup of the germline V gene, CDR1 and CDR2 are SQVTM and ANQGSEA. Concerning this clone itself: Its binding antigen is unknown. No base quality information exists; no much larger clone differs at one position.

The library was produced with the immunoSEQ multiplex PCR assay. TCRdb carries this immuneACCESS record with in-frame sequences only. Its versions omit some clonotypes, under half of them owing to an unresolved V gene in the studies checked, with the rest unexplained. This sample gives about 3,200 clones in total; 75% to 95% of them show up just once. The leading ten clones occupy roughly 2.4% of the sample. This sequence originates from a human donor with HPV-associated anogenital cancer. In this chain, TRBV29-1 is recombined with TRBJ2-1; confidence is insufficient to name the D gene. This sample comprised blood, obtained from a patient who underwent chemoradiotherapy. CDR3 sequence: CSVTANEQFF. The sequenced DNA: TGCAGCGTTACCGCCAATGAGCAGTTCTTC.